The clone carrying this T cell receptor (beta chain) was found many times. The antigen is unknown. Trimming took off 1 base at V and 8 bases at J, with 14 bases between the two ends. CDR1 is SGHVS, CDR2 FQNEAQ, per germline. The CDR3 is 15 residues long. These data belong to a study of T cell repertoires in cytomegalovirus infection. About the study: Use of recently identified HLA-C-restricted and well-studied HLA-B-restricted CMV epitopes was part of the study. Signatures in public TCR beta sequences pointed to both CMV infection and matching HLA type.

A single record per CDR3 protein comes from TCRdb applying MiXCR to the reads. The data hold about a million distinct CDR3 sequences, with around 32% observed a single time. Findings and caveats of the study: Identification of carriers of CMV plus the relevant HLA was achieved through cumulative public TCR beta family frequency.

The sequence was collected from a human donor in good health (CMV status not recorded). Some clones in this sample may be carry-over from other donors' samples. The sequencing here drew on cultured CD8+ T cells from PBMCs, taken from culture after CMV antigen stimulation. The chain combines TRBV7-8 with TRBJ1-4; weak D call: TRBD1 (5 bases). DNA for the CDR3: TGTGCCAGCAGCTTAGAGGCGGGACGGCGGGAAAAACTGTTTTTT. Encoded protein: CASSLEAGRREKLFF.